This TCR beta chain stems from a study of shared clonotypes between healthy human individuals. Regarding the study as a whole: It was expected that sequencing depth would affect clonotype sharing among donors. What naive subsets generally showed was a larger estimated richness than memory subsets showed.

CD45RO-negative, CCR7-positively selected cells formed the naive CD8 fraction, excluding terminally differentiated effector memory CD45RA+ cells. Healthy adults negative for HIV, lacking recent acute infections or vaccinations, served as donors. Everyone who donated was a Caucasian adult who lived in Nashville, Tennessee. CDR1 is MGHRA, CDR2 YSYEKL, per germline. The CDR3 has 15 amino acids. Trimming cost V 2 bases and J 0 bases, with 10 bases left between them. A word on this clone: Antigen specificity is unknown.

Some clones are missing from TCRdb's copy, which holds only in-frame ones; the method was immunoSEQ multiplex PCR. The sample holds about 2 million clones, less than 95% seen once. Sample: naive CD8+ T cells sorted from blood. This chain uses TRBV4-1 with TRBJ1-2; no clear D. The TCR was taken from a man aged 18 to 30 in good health. Here the CDR3 DNA reads TGCGCCAGCAGCCAATCTGGCAGTTCTAACTATGGCTACACCTTC. It yields the protein CASSQSGSSNYGYTF.